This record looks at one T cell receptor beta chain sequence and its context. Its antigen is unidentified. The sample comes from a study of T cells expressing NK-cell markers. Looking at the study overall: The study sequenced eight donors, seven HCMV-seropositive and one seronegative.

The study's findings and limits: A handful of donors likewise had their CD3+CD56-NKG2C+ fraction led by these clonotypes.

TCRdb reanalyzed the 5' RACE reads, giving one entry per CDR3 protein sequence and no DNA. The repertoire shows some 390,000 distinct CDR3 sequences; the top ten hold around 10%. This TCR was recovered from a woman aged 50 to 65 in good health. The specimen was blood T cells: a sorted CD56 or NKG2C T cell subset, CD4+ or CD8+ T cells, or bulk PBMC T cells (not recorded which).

CDR3 sequence: CASSEVDSARGYTF. This rearrangement joins TRBV6-1 to TRBJ1-2; the TCRdb D gene call, TRBD1, has no DNA to confirm it. The CDR3 runs to 14 residues. Per germline, CDR1 MNHNS and CDR2 SASEGT.